The rows below give T cell receptor beta chains drawn from one sample of a study of T cells in Graves' hyperthyroidism and ophthalmopathy. TCRdb re-called the multiplex PCR reads with MiXCR, one entry per CDR3 protein. The sample has a few hundred thousand distinct CDR3 sequences; around 14% are singletons. The sequenced sample was blood. All receptors come from a young woman with Graves' hyperthyroidism. Each CDR3 is given with its conserved first and last residue. D genes are given only for firm matches.

v_call d_call cdr3_aa
TRBV7-8 . CASSLITGPYNEQFF
TRBV6-2/TRBV6-3 . CASSYIGYEAFF
TRBV20-1 . CSASLPLNTEAFF
TRBV10-3 TRBD1 CAISADRNDSPLHF
TRBV27 . CASSKGPYNEQFF
TRBV20-1 TRBD2 CSARSSGNTGELFF
TRBV12-3/TRBV12-4 TRBD2 CASSETSGIPGYEQYF
TRBV28 TRBD1 CASSFFRGPDDEQFF
TRBV7-9 . CASSLGLPSTDTQYF
TRBV5-1 TRBD1 CASSSQSGGRNEQFF
TRBV6-2/TRBV6-3 . CASSTRVSETQYF
TRBV11-2 TRBD1 CASSLAGQVNYGYTF
TRBV10-3 TRBD2 CAISGLAGASTDTQYF
TRBV9 . CASSVLGANSWETQYF
TRBV10-1 . CASRDSNTGELFF
TRBV5-1 . CASSFGIADTQYF
TRBV3-2 . CASSQAGHNSYEQYF
TRBV6-1 . CASRRGPNHEQYF
TRBV12-3/TRBV12-4 TRBD1 CASRIRDRGAEAFF
TRBV6-1 . CASSFGLAEKAFF